This T cell receptor (beta chain) originates from a study of blood T cell repertoires in COVID-19. Comments on this clone: The same CDR3 also results from other DNA sequences found in this sample.

Clones were read by immunoSEQ multiplex PCR, and TCRdb kept only the in-frame ones, dropping some. Counted here are over 250,000 clones, over 75% occurring once; the ten biggest clones make up less than 15%. CDR1 and CDR2 (germline): MGHRA, YSYEKL. CDR3 length equals 16 residues. The V gene end was trimmed by 1 base and the J gene end by 1 base; junction bases not matched to a gene: 2. The clonotype originates from a human donor in a cohort sampled during active COVID-19. The sequenced material came from peripheral blood. This chain joins TRBV4-1 and TRBJ2-3; 10 nucleotides line up with TRBD2. CDR3 nucleotide sequence: TGCGCCAGCAGCCAAGGGCTAGCGGGAGGCACAGATACGCAGTATTTT. Its protein product is CASSQGLAGGTDTQYF.